The clone carrying this T cell receptor (beta chain) has a handful of counts. What it binds is unknown. V was shortened by 1 base and J by 6 bases, with 10 bases between the two germline ends. Germline CDR1 and CDR2: SGHTA and FQGNSA. The CDR3 length is 14 residues. The sequenced template was cDNA made from the entire isolated RNA. Sequencing used immunoSEQ multiplex PCR; TCRdb keeps in-frame clones, though not all of them. The sample includes more than 100,000 clones, roughly 10% of them seen just once. This specimen comes from a study of beta chain features in type 1 diabetes. Averaging approximately 110 mL, one heparinised blood draw came from each individual donor. It was via CD45RO/CCR7/CD25/CD127/CD95/CD27 that CD4+ naive, central memory, regulatory and stem cell-like memory cells were sorted. Sorted populations were all over 95% pure. Study findings and constraints: Patients with Type 1 diabetes showed moderately but significantly shorter TCRB CDR3s in all four CD4+ subsets. Patients with type 1 diabetes showed fewer VDJ junction insertions and more deletions.

The chain employs TRBV7-2 and TRBJ1-5; D remains ambiguous. The sequence was obtained from a man aged 25-45 years with type 1 diabetes. The sequenced material came from central memory CD4+ T cells from blood. In DNA, the CDR3 is TGTGCCAGCAGCTTAGTAAACGGCGGTCAGCCCCAGCATTTT. This gives the protein CASSLVNGGQPQHF.